Following are 22 T cell receptor beta chains from one sample sequenced in a study of blood T cell repertoires in COVID-19. Method: immunoSEQ multiplex PCR; TCRdb's copy keeps in-frame clones and lacks some. There are fewer than 350,000 clones in the sample; roughly 85% occur only once, and over 2% lies in the top ten. Specimen: PBMCs or T cells enriched from blood (not recorded which). The receptors come from a man in his thirties or forties who had recovered from COVID-19.

A single count supports this clone. The chain carries TRBV9 and TRBJ2-7, with D possibly matching TRBD2 (7 bases). CDR1 and CDR2 (germline): SGDLS, YYNGEE. CDR3 length: 13 amino acids. The V gene lost 4 bases and the J gene lost 8 bases, with 16 bases spanning the gap. CDR3 DNA sequence: TGTGCCAGCAGCACCGGGGAGGGGGTTAAGCAGTACTTC. Translating it yields CASSTGEGVKQYF.

This clone was detected ten times or more. V is TRBV27 and J is TRBJ2-1; 8 positions agree with TRBD1. V lost 6 bases to trimming and J lost 5 bases; unmatched junction nucleotides: 9. The CDR3 extends over 15 amino acids. Germline loops: CDR1 MNHEY, CDR2 SMNVEV (reference sequence). The CDR3 spells CASRNPGTGHNEQFF. CDR3 DNA: TGTGCCAGCAGGAACCCTGGGACAGGCCACAATGAGCAGTTCTTC.

In the case of this clone: Other DNA sequences of this sample code for an identical CDR3. The gene calls are TRBV4-3 and TRBJ1-5; maybe TRBD1 (6 bases). The germline V gene has CDR1 LGHNA and CDR2 YSLEER. V lost 0 bases, J lost 6 bases, and 6 bases lay in between. The CDR3 sequence is 13 residues long. The DNA for the CDR3 is TGCGCCAGCAGCCAAGACAGGGGTCAGCCCCAGCATTTT. Translating gives CASSQDRGQPQHF.

The chain recombines TRBV7-3 with TRBJ2-2; 8 bases fit TRBD1. V lost 3 bases and J lost 1; bases outside the gene matches: 7. This CDR3 spans 17 amino acids. CDR1 is SGHTA and CDR2 is FQGTGA in the germline V gene. The CDR3 region has the DNA TGTGCCAGCAGCTTGAAAAGGACAGGGTTGAACACCGGGGAGCTGTTTTTT. Translation: CASSLKRTGLNTGELFF.

The chain couples TRBV19 to TRBJ2-7, with a possible D match to TRBD1 (5 bases). This CDR3 contains 14 residues. Germline assignment: CDR1 LNHDA and CDR2 SQIVND (reference sequence). Trimming shortened V by 0 bases and J by 3 bases, and 9 bases separated the two germline ends. CDR3 sequence (DNA): TGTGCCAGTAGTATAGATCACCAGGGCTACGAGCAGTACTTC. Its translation is CASSIDHQGYEQYF.

The chain joins TRBV3-1 (or the pseudogene TRBV3-2) to TRBJ1-2; 8 nucleotides line up with TRBD1. With 4 bases clipped from V and 1 base from J, the junction kept 5 bases outside the gene matches. CDR1 is LGHDT, CDR2 YNNKEL, per germline (reference sequence). The CDR3 covers 15 residues. The CDR3: CASSLVDRGNYGYTF. CDR3 nucleotide sequence: TGTGCCAGCAGCCTCGTTGACAGGGGTAACTATGGCTACACCTTC.

The rearrangement uses TRBV14 and TRBJ1-1, with D tentatively TRBD1 (5 bases). The CDR3 spans 15 residues. Trimming stripped 4 bases from V and 5 bases from J, with 17 bases between. CDR1 is SGHDN and CDR2 is FVKESK in the germline V gene. The CDR3 nucleotides read TGTGCCAGCAGCCCCACTCGGGCCGGGGGGACTGAAGCTTTCTTT. Translated, it gives CASSPTRAGGTEAFF.

The rearrangement joins TRBV30 to TRBJ1-5; D is perhaps TRBD1 (6 bases). V gave up 2 bases and J gave up 8 bases, with 19 bases separating them. CDR3 length equals 15 residues. The germline V gene has CDR1 GTSNPN and CDR2 SVGIG (reference sequence). CDR3 protein: CAWSHRQDWGKPQHF. As DNA, the CDR3 is TGTGCCTGGAGTCATAGACAGGACTGGGGCAAGCCCCAGCATTTT.

Only a few counts were recorded for this clone. The chain links TRBV9 to TRBJ2-1, with 10 bases that match TRBD2. The J segment lost 6 bases and the V segment lost 4 bases, leaving 13 bases of the junction unmatched. The CDR3 loop spans 17 amino acids. CDR1 and CDR2 from the germline V gene are SGDLS and YYNGEE. The CDR3 reads CASSSTLTSGDVNEQFF. DNA for the CDR3: TGTGCCAGCAGCTCCACCCTCACTAGCGGGGACGTCAATGAGCAGTTCTTC.

A few counts support this clone. The V and J genes are TRBV6-4 and TRBJ2-1; 11 nucleotides agree with TRBD2. The CDR3 is 15 amino acids. V was clipped by 2 bases and J by 7 bases; unmatched bases: 4. CDR1 is MRHNA, CDR2 SNTAGT, per germline. CDR3 sequence (DNA): TGTGCCAGCAGTGACACTAGCGGGGGTGGGAATGAGCAGTTCTTC. It is translated as CASSDTSGGGNEQFF.

The J gene is TRBJ2-6, the V gene TRBV14, with unresolved D. Germline V gives CDR1 SGHDN, CDR2 FVKESK. CDR3 length: 15 amino acids. V was clipped by 1 base and J by 0 bases, with 4 bases between them. The CDR3 DNA is TGTGCCAGCAGCCAAGGGAGCTCTGGGGCCAACGTCCTGACTTTC. Residues: CASSQGSSGANVLTF.

J is TRBJ1-3 and V is TRBV4-3; D call uncertain. Per the germline V gene, CDR1 is LGHNA and CDR2 is YSLEER. Trimming pared 4 bases from V and 0 bases from J, leaving 13 bases between. CDR3 length: 16 residues. This chain's CDR3 is CASSPHEAGSGNTIYF. The DNA for the CDR3 is TGCGCCAGCAGCCCCCATGAGGCCGGCTCTGGAAACACCATATATTTT.

This clone has only a few counts. The genes are TRBV4-1 and TRBJ1-6, with TRBD1 identical over 8 bases. CDR1 is MGHRA, CDR2 YSYEKL, per germline. The CDR3 totals 16 residues. The V segment lost 4 bases and the J segment 4 bases; nucleotides outside the gene matches: 6. Here the CDR3 DNA reads TGCGCCAGCAGCCGGCTTACAGGGGGATATAATTCACCCCTCCACTTT. Its protein is CASSRLTGGYNSPLHF.

On this clone itself: This sample also contains other DNA sequences that code for the same CDR3. V and J are TRBV7-9 and TRBJ2-1; 7 nucleotides align to TRBD2. This CDR3 has 13 amino acids. Germline CDR1 is SEHNR and CDR2 is FQNEAQ (reference sequence). The J segment lost 6 bases and the V segment lost 1 base, leaving 0 bases of the junction unmatched. The DNA for the CDR3 is TGTGCCAGCAGCTTAGGGACTAGCAATGAGCAGTTCTTC. It yields the protein CASSLGTSNEQFF.

The rearrangement joins TRBV4-1 to TRBJ2-1; weak D call: TRBD1 (5 bases). Deletions cut 2 bases from V and 6 bases from J, with 8 bases between. The CDR3 is 13 amino acids. Germline values: CDR1 MGHRA, CDR2 YSYEKL. The CDR3 DNA sequence: TGCGCCAGCAGCCAACCAGGGATCAATGAGCAGTTCTTC. Residues: CASSQPGINEQFF.

The chain has TRBV10-3 and TRBJ2-7, with 12 bases aligning to TRBD2. CDR3 length: 15 amino acids. In germline, CDR1 is ENHRY, CDR2 SYGVKD. Trimming at V came to 4 bases and at J to 2 bases, leaving 3 bases not matched to a gene. The CDR3 protein is CAISASGGAPYEQYF. The CDR3 nucleotides are TGTGCCATCAGTGCTAGCGGGGGGGCCCCCTACGAGCAGTACTTC.

This clone was seen once. J is TRBJ1-2 and V is TRBV7-2; a weak D match, TRBD1 (5 bases). V lost 1 base, J lost 1 base, and 10 bases lay in between. The germline V gene encodes CDR1 SGHTA and CDR2 FQGNSA. The CDR3 is made up of 15 amino acids. The CDR3 loop is CASSLDLQVNYGYTF. DNA of the CDR3: TGTGCCAGCAGCTTAGACCTACAGGTTAACTATGGCTACACCTTC.

This chain joins TRBV4-2 and TRBJ1-6; no definite D call. Germline V gene data show CDR1 as LGHNA and CDR2 as YNFKEQ. V lost 0 bases and J lost 7, with 13 bases in between. The CDR3 is made up of 16 amino acids. The CDR3 DNA reads TGTGCCAGCAGCCAAGAATTTACACACGGGAATTCACCCCTCCACTTT. Protein product: CASSQEFTHGNSPLHF.

This chain connects TRBV10-3 to TRBJ2-7, with TRBD1 matching 11 bases. Germline V gene data show CDR1 as ENHRY and CDR2 as SYGVKD. V was pared by 5 bases and J by 2 bases, with 5 bases of the junction left unmatched. The CDR3 loop spans 15 amino acids. The CDR3 is CAISRGQGGTYEQYF. The CDR3 bases are TGTGCCATCAGTCGGGGACAGGGGGGCACCTACGAGCAGTACTTC.

This clone came up once. The chain carries TRBV19 and TRBJ1-5, with D possibly being TRBD1 (6 bases). Trimming removed 10 bases at V and 5 bases at J, with 18 bases between. This CDR3 contains 14 residues. Germline assignment: CDR1 LNHDA and CDR2 SQIVND (reference sequence). Written as DNA, the CDR3 is TGTGCCACCTCAGGGTCAGGGGCATATCAGCCCCAGCATTTT. This sequence encodes CATSGSGAYQPQHF.

The V and J genes are TRBV14 and TRBJ2-5, with D possibly matching TRBD1 (6 bases). Trimming shortened V by 3 bases and J by 5 bases, and 16 bases separated the two germline ends. The germline V gene has CDR1 SGHDN and CDR2 FVKESK. This CDR3 comprises 15 residues. CDR3 amino acids: CASSHFRGEWETQYF. The DNA for the CDR3 is TGTGCCAGCAGCCACTTCAGGGGCGAATGGGAGACCCAGTACTTC.

This chain links TRBV9 with TRBJ2-5; 11 bases map to TRBD2. The germline gives CDR1 SGDLS, CDR2 YYNGEE. V trimming: 0 bases; J trimming: 4 bases; junction bases outside the gene matches: 2. The CDR3 has 15 residues. For the CDR3, the DNA is TGTGCCAGCAGCGTAGCTAGCGGGGGGATAGAGACCCAGTACTTC. The encoded protein is CASSVASGGIETQYF.